These 32 T cell receptor beta chains originate from one sample sequenced in a study of blood T cells in healthy people across ages. PCR was performed a second time for about 7 to 12 cycles using a sample-barcoded 5' primer and a J-beta primer mix. MiXCR, applied by TCRdb to the 5' RACE reads, yields one record per CDR3 protein. The table records around 1.7 million distinct CDR3 sequences, roughly 27% of them present only once. Sequenced input: blood. These receptors originate from a woman in her 30s in good health.

This clonotype was counted only a few times. This chain connects TRBV20-1 to TRBJ1-1, with 8 bases lining up with TRBD1. Germline lookup yields CDR1 DFQATT and CDR2 SNEGSKA (reference sequence). CDR3 length: 12 amino acids. After removal of 4 bases from V and 7 bases from J, the junction contained 5 bases not matched to a gene. This chain's CDR3 is CSATRTGYEAFF. DNA for the CDR3: TGCAGTGCTACCAGGACAGGGTATGAAGCTTTCTTT.

The genes are TRBV15 and TRBJ2-5; D might be TRBD1 or TRBD2, each matching 5 bases. The last part of the DNA fits TRBJ2-7 better; the J call may be wrong. In germline, CDR1 is LNHNV, CDR2 YYDKDF (reference sequence). The CDR3 loop spans 14 amino acids. CDR3 loop: CATSTREYRNEQYF. The DNA of the CDR3 is TGTGCCACCAGCACGAGGGAGTACAGGAACGAGCAGTACTTC.

This clonotype has just a few counts. This chain joins TRBV5-1 and TRBJ2-1; TRBD2 agrees at 11 bases. Trimming removed 4 bases from V and 9 bases from J; junction bases left unmatched: 15. There are 17 residues in the CDR3. Germline V CDR1 and CDR2: SGHRS, YFSETQ. CDR3 sequence reads: CASSLDQVAGGGGEQFF. CDR3 DNA sequence: TGCGCCAGCAGCCTAGACCAGGTAGCGGGAGGGGGCGGTGAGCAGTTCTTC.

On this clonotype itself: This may be a read error, as it is one base from a much larger clone. The chain has TRBV12-3 or TRBV12-4 and TRBJ1-2; no clear D. The CDR3 totals 13 residues. V was clipped by 6 bases and J by 4 bases, with 12 bases between them. The CDR3 loop reads CASRYDRAYGYTF. The CDR3 coding sequence is TGTGCCAGCAGGTATGATCGAGCCTATGGCTACACCTTC.

The V call is TRBV5-5, the J call TRBJ2-5; TRBD2 agrees at 8 bases. Germline CDR1 and CDR2: SGHKS and YYEKEE (reference sequence). Trimming took 8 bases from V and 4 from J; bases not matched to a gene: 13. This CDR3 contains 15 residues. This CDR3 reads CASSVRAGVGETQYF. CDR3 DNA sequence: TGTGCCAGTAGCGTGCGAGCGGGGGTGGGAGAGACCCAGTACTTC.

The rearrangement links TRBV15 to TRBJ1-4; maybe TRBD1 (6 bases). The CDR3 extends over 16 amino acids. Germline V gives CDR1 LNHNV, CDR2 YYDKDF (reference sequence). Trimming cost V 5 bases and J 4 bases, with 17 bases left between them. The CDR3 DNA reads as TGTGCCACCAGCGGGCGAACAGGGACCAATAATGAAAAACTGTTTTTT. Amino acid sequence: CATSGRTGTNNEKLFF. Filled out from reference TRBV15 and TRBJ1-4, the complete variable domain reads DAMVIQNPRYQVTQFGKPVTLSCSQTLNHNVMYWYQQKSSQAPKLLFHYYDKDFNNEADTPDNFQSRRPNTSFCFLDIRSPGLGDTAMYLCATSGRTGTNNEKLFFGSGTQLSVL.

The chain links TRBV20-1 to TRBJ2-1; D not resolved. The V gene lost 6 bases and the J gene lost 7 bases, with 10 bases spanning the gap. This CDR3 contains 11 residues. Germline assignment: CDR1 DFQATT and CDR2 SNEGSKA (reference sequence). The CDR3 sequence is CSARLGNEQFF. CDR3 nucleotides: TGCAGTGCCCGTCTGGGGAATGAGCAGTTCTTC.

This chain links TRBV7-9 with TRBJ2-5; tentatively, D is TRBD2 (6 bases). Trimming pared 8 bases from V and 5 bases from J, leaving 15 bases between. This CDR3 spans 13 amino acids. Germline CDR1 is SEHNR and CDR2 is FQNEAQ (reference sequence). The CDR3 is CASGEAGSETQYF. In DNA, the CDR3 is TGTGCCAGCGGAGAGGCGGGGAGCGAGACCCAGTACTTC.

This clonotype was seen only a few times. The V and J genes are TRBV9 and TRBJ1-4; tentative D call: TRBD1 (5 bases). The CDR3 length is 13 residues. The germline CDR1 and CDR2 sequences are SGDLS and YYNGEE. V was trimmed by 5 bases and J by 8 bases, leaving 13 bases between them. The DNA for the CDR3 is TGTGCCAGCAGTCGTCGGGGCCTGGAAAAACTGTTTTTT. Translated, it gives CASSRRGLEKLFF. Using reference TRBV9 and TRBJ1-4 for the parts outside the CDR3, the full variable domain is DSGVTQTPKHLITATGQRVTLRCSPRSGDLSVYWYQQSLDQGLQFLIQYYNGEERAKGNILERFSAQQFPDLHSELNLSSLELGDSALYFCASSRRGLEKLFFGSGTQLSVL.

The V call is TRBV20-1, the J call TRBJ2-5; 8 bases are shared with TRBD1. The CDR3 is 15 residues long. V was clipped by 2 bases and J by 4 bases; unmatched bases: 9. The germline V gene has CDR1 DFQATT and CDR2 SNEGSKA (reference sequence). For the CDR3, the DNA is TGCAGTGCTAGAAAACATACAGGGGGAGGAGAGACCCAGTACTTC. It is translated as CSARKHTGGGETQYF.

The chain employs TRBV4-2 and TRBJ2-6, with D unclear. CDR3 size: 16 residues. Trimming removed 0 bases at V and 1 base at J, with 7 bases between. The germline gives CDR1 LGHNA, CDR2 YNFKEQ. CDR3 DNA sequence: TGTGCCAGCAGCCAAGATTGGAGTTCTGGGGCCAACGTCCTGACTTTC. The encoded protein is CASSQDWSSGANVLTF.

V and J are TRBV28 and TRBJ1-5; the match to TRBD1 covers 7 bases. Germline assignment: CDR1 MDHEN and CDR2 SYDVKM. The ends lost 10 bases at V and 6 bases at J; junction bases unmatched: 12. The CDR3 covers 14 residues. Written as DNA, the CDR3 is TGTGCCACCACTAGGGGGCAGTTTGTTCAGCCCCAGCATTTT. Its translation is CATTRGQFVQPQHF.

In this sample, this clonotype turned up once. The CDR3 region is CSARASGTENGYTF. CDR3 bases: TGCAGTGCTAGGGCTTCCGGGACAGAGAATGGCTACACCTTC. The chain carries TRBV20-1 and TRBJ1-2; 7 nucleotides match TRBD1. Germline V CDR1 and CDR2: DFQATT, SNEGSKA (reference sequence). J lost 6 bases, V lost 3 bases, and 10 bases had no gene match. CDR3 length equals 14 residues.

Notes on this clonotype: Since a much larger clone is just one base distant, this may be a read error. V is TRBV7-2 and J is TRBJ2-4; tentatively, D is TRBD1 or TRBD2 (5 bases each). V lost 3 bases, J lost 13 bases, and 16 bases lay in between. The CDR3 has 13 amino acids. Looked up from germline, CDR1 is SGHTA and CDR2 is FQGNSA. Written as DNA, the CDR3 is TGTGCCAGCAGCTTCGAGGGGTACAATGAGCAGTACTTC. It translates to CASSFEGYNEQYF.

Comment on this clonotype: A much more abundant neighbour one base away suggests this may be a read error. J is TRBJ2-5 and V is TRBV4-1; 12 bases align to TRBD2. CDR1 is MGHRA, CDR2 YSYEKL, per germline. This CDR3 contains 16 residues. The CDR3 reads CASSQPGLAGLREQVF. CDR3 in DNA: TGCGCCAGCAGCCAGCCGGGACTAGCGGGCCTCCGTGAGCAGGTCTTC.

This chain connects TRBV15 to TRBJ2-7; D is perhaps TRBD2 (6 bases). V lost 0 bases, J lost 5 bases, and 20 bases lay in between. The CDR3 extends over 17 amino acids. Per germline, CDR1 LNHNV and CDR2 YYDKDF (reference sequence). In DNA form, the CDR3 reads TGTGCCACCAGCAGAGATTTAGGAGGAGGGGAGGCGGACGAGCAGTACTTC. It is translated as CATSRDLGGGEADEQYF. The full variable domain, its missing parts supplied by reference TRBV15 and TRBJ2-7, is DAMVIQNPRYQVTQFGKPVTLSCSQTLNHNVMYWYQQKSSQAPKLLFHYYDKDFNNEADTPDNFQSRRPNTSFCFLDIRSPGLGDTAMYLCATSRDLGGGEADEQYFGPGTRLTVT.

This clonotype was observed a single time. The CDR3 bases are TGTGCCAGCAGTGATGGAAGGGCCCCTAGCGAAAAACTGTTTTTT. Its translation is CASSDGRAPSEKLFF. This chain joins TRBV6-1 and TRBJ1-4, with D uncertain. This CDR3 has 15 residues. Looked up from germline, CDR1 is MNHNS and CDR2 is SASEGT. Trimming took 3 bases from V and 8 from J, leaving 16 bases between them.

Only a few counts were recorded for this clonotype. This sequence joins TRBV12-3 or TRBV12-4 and TRBJ2-1; 11 positions agree with TRBD2. The CDR3 has 14 amino acids. With 4 bases clipped from V and 9 bases from J, the junction kept 5 bases outside the gene matches. Here the CDR3 DNA reads TGTGCCAGCAGTTGGCTAGCGGGAGGTGGTGAGCAGTTCTTC. Translation gives CASSWLAGGGEQFF.

The chain joins TRBV6-2 or TRBV6-3 to TRBJ1-5, with a weak D call TRBD1 (5 bases). The CDR3 sequence is 14 residues long. The V end was cut by 8 bases, the J end by 9 bases, with 20 bases between. CDR1 MNHEY and CDR2 SVGEGT come from the germline V gene. CDR3 amino acids: CASLEGTSALPQHF. In DNA, the CDR3 is TGTGCCAGCCTAGAGGGGACTTCAGCTTTGCCCCAGCATTTT.

In this sample, this clonotype turned up once. V and J are TRBV11-2 and TRBJ2-3; possibly TRBD2 for D (5 bases). In germline, CDR1 is SGHAT, CDR2 FQNNGV. The CDR3 extends over 14 amino acids. The V gene lost 2 bases and the J gene lost 2 bases, with 8 bases spanning the gap. The CDR3 reads CASSLFGDTDTQYF. The CDR3 nucleotides are TGTGCCAGCAGCTTATTCGGGGACACAGATACGCAGTATTTT.

This clonotype was detected only a few times. J is TRBJ2-7 and V is TRBV7-2; tentatively, D is TRBD1 (5 bases). Trimming left V 1 base short and J 6 bases short, with 13 bases between. Germline V gene data show CDR1 as SGHTA and CDR2 as FQGNSA. The CDR3 consists of 14 residues. CDR3 DNA sequence: TGTGCCAGCAGCTTAGATTTTGGGGCTTCCGAGCAGTACTTC. Protein sequence: CASSLDFGASEQYF.

This chain's CDR3 is CASSLGSAGRETQYF. The CDR3 nucleotides are TGTGCCAGCAGCTTGGGTAGCGCGGGAAGGGAGACCCAGTACTTC. The chain is built from TRBV5-4 and TRBJ2-5, with TRBD2 as a possible D gene (6 bases). Trimming took off 0 bases at V and 5 bases at J, with 14 bases between the two ends. The CDR3 length is 15 residues. Germline V gene data show CDR1 as SGHNT and CDR2 as YYREEE (reference sequence).

CDR3 loop: CASSRQTAPSDEQYF. CDR3 nucleotide sequence: TGTGCCAGCAGCCGCCAAACGGCCCCGTCGGATGAGCAGTACTTC. This chain connects TRBV7-2 to TRBJ2-5; D gene uncertain. V was cut by 5 bases and J by 11 bases, with 24 bases left in between. Germline loops: CDR1 SGHTA, CDR2 FQGNSA. The length of the CDR3 is 15 residues.

This clonotype occurred a few times. V gene TRBV12-3 or TRBV12-4 combines with J gene TRBJ2-1, with TRBD1 as a possible D gene (6 bases). This CDR3 has 14 residues. Between the trimmed V and J ends, which lost 5 bases and 8 bases, there was a span of 16 bases. The CDR3 protein is CASSPLTGFYEQFF. CDR3 DNA sequence: TGTGCCAGCAGTCCATTAACAGGGTTCTATGAGCAGTTCTTC.

This clonotype was recorded at least ten times. This chain connects TRBV5-1 to TRBJ2-7; D is undetermined. Germline V lookup: CDR1 SGHRS, CDR2 YFSETQ. The CDR3 runs to 12 residues. Trimming took off 6 bases at V and 1 base at J, with 8 bases between the two ends. The CDR3 loop reads CASMGNSYEQYF. The CDR3 nucleotides are TGCGCCAGCATGGGAAATTCCTACGAGCAGTACTTC.

The chain uses TRBV7-2 and TRBJ2-7, with 10 bases fitting TRBD2. Germline V CDR1 and CDR2: SGHTA, FQGNSA. V lost 2 bases to trimming and J lost 5 bases; unmatched junction nucleotides: 3. The CDR3 extends over 14 amino acids. The CDR3 DNA reads as TGTGCCAGCAGCTTACAGCGGGGGGGCCACGAGCAGTACTTC. It translates to CASSLQRGGHEQYF.

This clonotype has more than one count but fewer than ten. V gene TRBV20-1 combines with J gene TRBJ2-2; D is perhaps TRBD2 (6 bases). Germline loops: CDR1 DFQATT, CDR2 SNEGSKA (reference sequence). The CDR3 spans 14 residues. Trimming cost V 6 bases and J 4 bases, with 15 bases left between them. Written as DNA, the CDR3 is TGCAGTGCCCTAGCGTCCGGGGGCACCGGGGAGCTGTTTTTT. Translating it yields CSALASGGTGELFF.

This clonotype occurred a few times. The rearrangement joins TRBV21-1 to TRBJ2-7; no check of the table's D call, TRBD1, against the DNA was made. TRBV21-1 is annotated as a pseudogene. CDR3 length: 13 residues. This CDR3 is CATREGQGYEQYF. CDR3 nucleotide sequence: TGTGCCACGCGTGAGGGACAGGGTTACGAGCAGTACTTC.

About this clonotype: Mismatch with germline at one junction end may stem from a read error. This chain joins TRBV24-1 and TRBJ2-1, with TRBD2 matching 13 bases. CDR3 length: 16 amino acids. Germline values: CDR1 KGHDR, CDR2 SFDVKD. The CDR3 DNA sequence: TGTGCCACCAGTGATTTGGGGACTAGCGGGGTCAATGATCAGTTCTTC. The encoded protein is CATSDLGTSGVNDQFF.

With respect to this clonotype: This may stem from a read error, because a much larger clone lies one nucleotide away. CDR3 sequence reads: CSAEGTGRETDTQYF. Here the CDR3 DNA reads TGCAGCGCTGAAGGGACAGGCCGGGAGACAGATACGCAGTATTTT. V is TRBV29-1 and J is TRBJ2-3; 8 bases align to TRBD1. Germline lookup yields CDR1 SQVTM and CDR2 ANQGSEA. The CDR3 has 15 residues.

The rearrangement uses TRBV7-2 and TRBJ2-3; D ambiguous. The V end lost 3 bases, the J end lost 6 bases, and 10 bases lay between the germline ends. The CDR3 contains 13 residues. Germline V gene sequence: CDR1 SGHTA, CDR2 FQGNSA. This chain's CDR3 is CASSLTQVDTQYF. In DNA form, the CDR3 reads TGTGCCAGCAGCTTGACCCAGGTGGATACGCAGTATTTT.

Comments on this clonotype: Sequence at one end of the junction differs from germline and may be a read error. This chain links TRBV20-1 with TRBJ1-6; 10 nucleotides match TRBD1. The CDR3 is 12 residues long. The germline gives CDR1 DFQATT, CDR2 SNEGSKA (reference sequence). The CDR3 DNA reads as TGCAGTGCCGGGACAGGGGATTCACCCCCCCACTTT. Its translation is CSAGTGDSPPHF.